This paragraph covers one T cell receptor beta chain sequence. The CDR3 consists of 14 residues. V was trimmed by 0 bases and J by 6 bases, leaving 12 bases between them. Germline CDR1 reads MNHEY; CDR2 reads SVGAGI. PCR used 60 Vbeta primers and 13 Jbeta primers. TCRdb's table, derived via immunoSEQ multiplex PCR, lists solely in-frame clones and lacks some. Of 150,000 to 200,000 clones in the sample, about 80% were seen once. The sample is drawn from a study of cytomegalovirus exposure and HLA in healthy donors. The sample comprised PBMCs. This rearrangement joins TRBV6-5 to TRBJ2-7; weak D call: TRBD2 (6 bases). The TCR comes from a woman between 45 and 65 years old in good health and CMV-seropositive. As DNA, the CDR3 is TGTGCCAGCAGTTACTCCCGGGGGATGGGCGAGCAGTACTTC. Its translation is CASSYSRGMGEQYF.